The count of the clone carrying this TCR beta chain is one. Assay used: immunoSEQ multiplex PCR; TCRdb lists only in-frame clones, some missing. The table lists 300,000 to 450,000 clones, about 85% of them singletons. This record belongs to a study of blood T cell repertoires in COVID-19. Overall study context: Material from acute and convalescent COVID-19 was sourced from the United States, Italy and Spain.

The germline gives CDR1 SGHVS, CDR2 FNYEAQ. V dropped 3 bases and J dropped 0 bases, with 12 bases sitting between them. The CDR3 contains 16 residues. The source material was peripheral blood. The TCR was taken from a woman aged 18-29 years with acute or convalescent COVID-19. The gene calls are TRBV7-6 and TRBJ2-1; perhaps TRBD2 as D (6 bases). The CDR3 DNA reads as TGTGCCAGCAGCTTTTCGGCGGGAAACTCCTACAATGAGCAGTTCTTC. Residues: CASSFSAGNSYNEQFF.